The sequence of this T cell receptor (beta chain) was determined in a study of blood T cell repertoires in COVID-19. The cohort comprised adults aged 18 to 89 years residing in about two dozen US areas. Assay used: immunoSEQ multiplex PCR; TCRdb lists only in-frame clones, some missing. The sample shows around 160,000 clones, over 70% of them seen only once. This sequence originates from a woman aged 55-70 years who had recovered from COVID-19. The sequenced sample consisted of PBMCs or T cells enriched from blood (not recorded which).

The DNA for the CDR3 is TGTGCCAGCAACGACAGGGCAGCAAACGAGCAGTACTTC. Translated: CASNDRAANEQYF. The chain joins TRBV2 to TRBJ2-7, with 7 bases matching TRBD1. V was clipped by 7 bases and J by 5 bases; unmatched bases: 8. The CDR3 has 13 amino acids. CDR1 is SNHLY, CDR2 FYNNEI, per germline.